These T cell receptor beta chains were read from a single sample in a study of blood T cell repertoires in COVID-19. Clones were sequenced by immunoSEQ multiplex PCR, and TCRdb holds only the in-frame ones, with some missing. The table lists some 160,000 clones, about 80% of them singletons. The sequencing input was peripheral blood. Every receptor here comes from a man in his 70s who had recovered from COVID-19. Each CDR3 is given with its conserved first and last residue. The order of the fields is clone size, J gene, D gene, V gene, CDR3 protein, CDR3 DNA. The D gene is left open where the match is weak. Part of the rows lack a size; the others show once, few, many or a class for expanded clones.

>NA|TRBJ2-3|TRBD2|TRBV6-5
CASRLAGADTQYF
TGTGCCAGCAGGTTAGCGGGTGCAGATACGCAGTATTTT
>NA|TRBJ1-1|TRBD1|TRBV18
CASSPAADRVTEAFF
TGTGCCAGCTCACCCGCCGCGGACAGGGTAACTGAAGCTTTCTTT
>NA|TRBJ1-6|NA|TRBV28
CASNLHTGNHRNSPLHF
TGTGCCAGCAATCTTCACACCGGGAACCATCGGAATTCACCCCTCCACTTT
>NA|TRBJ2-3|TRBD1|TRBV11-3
CASRPGTGTSGDTQYF
TGTGCCAGCAGGCCCGGGACAGGGACTTCGGGAGATACGCAGTATTTT
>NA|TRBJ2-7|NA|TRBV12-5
CASGTESYEQYF
TGTGCTAGTGGTACAGAGTCCTACGAGCAGTACTTC
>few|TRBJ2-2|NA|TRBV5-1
CASSPLTANTGELFF
TGCGCCAGCAGCCCACTGACAGCGAACACCGGGGAGCTGTTTTTT
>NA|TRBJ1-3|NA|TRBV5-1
CASSLGTSGNTIYF
TGCGCCAGCAGCCTGGGGACTTCTGGAAACACCATATATTTT
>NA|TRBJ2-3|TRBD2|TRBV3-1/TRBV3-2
CASSQPGLASDTQYF
TGTGCCAGCAGCCAACCGGGACTAGCTTCAGATACGCAGTATTTT
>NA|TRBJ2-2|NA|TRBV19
CASSMPGLTGELFF
TGTGCCAGTAGTATGCCAGGGCTAACCGGGGAGCTGTTTTTT
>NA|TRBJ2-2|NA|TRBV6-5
CATHRDSDTGELFF
TGTGCCACGCACAGGGATAGTGACACCGGGGAGCTGTTTTTT
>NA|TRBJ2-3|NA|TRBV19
CASSGSYRDTQYF
TGTGCCAGTAGCGGGAGTTACAGAGATACGCAGTATTTT
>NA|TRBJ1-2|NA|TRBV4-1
CASSQGGEPYGYTF
TGCGCCAGCAGCCAAGGTGGAGAACCTTATGGCTACACCTTC
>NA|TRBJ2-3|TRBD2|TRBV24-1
CATSDPSPRESTDTQYF
TGTGCCACCAGTGATCCATCGCCGCGGGAGAGCACAGATACGCAGTATTTT
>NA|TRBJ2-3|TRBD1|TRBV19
CASSSGQGTDTQYF
TGTGCCAGTAGTTCGGGACAGGGGACAGATACGCAGTATTTT
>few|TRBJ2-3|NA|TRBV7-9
CASTASAADTQYF
TGTGCCAGCACGGCTAGCGCAGCAGATACGCAGTATTTT
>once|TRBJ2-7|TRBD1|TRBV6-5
CASSTDRGAYEQYF
TGTGCCAGCAGTACGGACAGGGGGGCGTACGAGCAGTACTTC
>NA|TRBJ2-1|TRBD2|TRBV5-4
CASSVAGGNEQFF
TGTGCCAGCAGCGTAGCGGGAGGCAATGAGCAGTTCTTC
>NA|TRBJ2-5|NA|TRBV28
CASSSPTQETQYF
TGTGCCAGCAGTTCCCCTACCCAAGAGACCCAGTACTTC
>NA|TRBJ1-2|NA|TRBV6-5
CASSYGQGPYGYTF
TGTGCCAGCAGTTACGGTCAGGGTCCCTATGGCTACACCTTC
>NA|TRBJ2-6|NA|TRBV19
CASRQVSGANVLTF
TGTGCCAGTAGGCAGGTTTCAGGGGCCAACGTCCTGACTTTC
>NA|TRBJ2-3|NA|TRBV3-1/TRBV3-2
CASSQGDSWSTDTQYF
TGTGCCAGCAGCCAAGGCGATAGTTGGAGCACAGATACGCAGTATTTT
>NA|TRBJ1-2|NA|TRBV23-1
CARGTEGGGGPNYGYTF
TGCGCCAGAGGTACAGAGGGGGGCGGGGGCCCGAACTATGGCTACACCTTC
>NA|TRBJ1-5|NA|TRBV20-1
CSASLQSVQPQHF
TGCAGTGCTAGTCTCCAGAGCGTTCAGCCCCAGCATTTT
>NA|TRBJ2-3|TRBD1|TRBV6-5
CASRRQGARDTQYF
TGTGCCAGCAGGCGACAGGGGGCAAGAGATACGCAGTATTTT
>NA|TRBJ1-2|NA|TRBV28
CASSLSGVGYTF
TGTGCCAGCAGTTTATCCGGGGTTGGCTACACCTTC
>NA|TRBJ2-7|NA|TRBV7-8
CASSIAGPEQYF
TGTGCCAGCAGTATAGCAGGGCCCGAGCAGTACTTC
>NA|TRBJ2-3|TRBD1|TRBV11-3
CASSLTGTGAGTQYF
TGTGCCAGCAGCCTCACCGGGACAGGGGCTGGTACGCAGTATTTT
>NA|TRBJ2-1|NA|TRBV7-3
CASSLTGAGAGYNEQFF
TGTGCCAGCAGCTTAACTGGAGCGGGTGCCGGCTACAATGAGCAGTTCTTC
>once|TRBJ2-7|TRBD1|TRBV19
CASSPTGTGLYEQYF
TGTGCCAGTAGCCCTACCGGGACAGGGCTCTACGAGCAGTACTTC
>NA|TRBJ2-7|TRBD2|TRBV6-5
CASSSGLAGGYEQYF
TGTGCCAGCAGTTCGGGACTAGCGGGAGGCTACGAGCAGTACTTC
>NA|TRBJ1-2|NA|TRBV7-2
CASSLRVGGQNYGYTF
TGTGCCAGCAGCTTAAGGGTCGGAGGACAGAACTATGGCTACACCTTC
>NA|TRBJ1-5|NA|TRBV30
CASTAPAAQPQHF
TGTGCCTCCACGGCCCCGGCGGCTCAGCCCCAGCATTTT
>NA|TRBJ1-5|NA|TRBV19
CASSTQGYQPQHF
TGTGCCAGTAGTACACAGGGCTATCAGCCCCAGCATTTT
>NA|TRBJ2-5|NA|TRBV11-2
CASSLRRHQETQYF
TGTGCCAGCAGCTTAAGGAGACACCAAGAGACCCAGTACTTC
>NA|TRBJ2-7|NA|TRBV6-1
CASSEVGQGSYEQYF
TGTGCCAGCAGTGAAGTTGGCCAGGGCTCCTACGAGCAGTACTTC
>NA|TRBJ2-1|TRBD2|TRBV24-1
CATSVSGRADEQFF
TGTGCCACCAGTGTGAGCGGGAGGGCCGATGAGCAGTTCTTC